This entry lists 17 T cell receptor beta chains sequenced from one sample in a study of molecular identifiers for immune sequencing clone quantification. One entry per CDR3 protein, called by TCRdb with MiXCR from the PCR reads. The repertoire has over 600,000 distinct CDR3 sequences, 15% to 20% of them found once; the top ten carry 0.85%. Sequences were obtained from naive CD8+ T cells from blood, with Jurkat cell RNA spiked in. As to subset: FACS-sorted CD8+CD4-CCR7+CD45RA+ naive T cells. Source of these receptors: a human donor in good health. Some libraries in this study had Jurkat cell RNA spiked in.

This clonotype has at least ten counts. V and J are TRBV28 and TRBJ2-3, with TRBD2 identical over 7 bases. Germline loops: CDR1 MDHEN, CDR2 SYDVKM. CDR3 length: 14 amino acids. Trimming cost V 3 bases and J 5 bases; bases outside gene matches: 5. The CDR3 DNA is TGTGCCAGCAGTTTTCGAGCGGGGATAGATACGCAGTATTTT. Its protein product is CASSFRAGIDTQYF.

The genes are TRBV12-3 or TRBV12-4 and TRBJ2-1, with 8 nucleotides matching TRBD1. The CDR3 length is 15 residues. V shed 5 bases and J 2 bases; nucleotides not matched to a gene: 5. Here the CDR3 reads CASSEDRATYNEQFF. The CDR3, as DNA: TGTGCCAGCAGTGAGGACAGGGCAACCTACAATGAGCAGTTCTTC.

V and J are TRBV30 and TRBJ2-2; no reliable D call. This CDR3 contains 13 residues. Germline values: CDR1 GTSNPN, CDR2 SVGIG (reference sequence). Trimming stripped 2 bases from V and 3 bases from J, with 7 bases between. The DNA of the CDR3 is TGTGCCTGGAGTCCCCCGGACACCGGGGAGCTGTTTTTT. Translation gives CAWSPPDTGELFF.

A note on this clonotype: The junction does not match germline at one end; this may be a read error. The V call is TRBV6-2 or TRBV6-3, the J call TRBJ2-7; TRBD2 aligns across 7 bases. CDR3 length: 15 residues. Germline CDR1 and CDR2: MNHEY and SVGEGT. The CDR3 here is CVSSSGTTSSYEQYF. Written as DNA, the CDR3 is TGTGTCAGCAGTTCCGGGACTACTAGCTCCTACGAGCAGTACTTC.

Note on this clonotype: At one end, the junction sequence differs from germline, possibly due to a read error. The chain links TRBV6-6 to TRBJ1-2; D might be TRBD1 (5 bases). CDR1 MNHNY and CDR2 SVGAGI come from the germline V gene (reference sequence). The CDR3 is made up of 15 amino acids. CDR3 residues: CTSIQSPLTGTGYTF. The DNA for the CDR3 is TGTACCAGCATCCAGAGCCCCCTTACAGGAACTGGCTACACCTTC.

This clonotype was detected ten times or more. The rearrangement links TRBV5-6 to TRBJ2-3; maybe TRBD1 (5 bases). Trimming stripped 4 bases from V and 7 bases from J, with 13 bases between. The CDR3 totals 13 residues. From germline, CDR1 is SGHDT and CDR2 YYEEEE. CDR3 in amino acids: CASSADSSNTQYF. The CDR3 DNA sequence: TGTGCCAGCAGCGCTGACAGTTCGAATACGCAGTATTTT.

The sample holds a few counts of this clonotype. This chain links TRBV7-9 with TRBJ2-1; tentatively, D is TRBD1 (5 bases). The CDR3 is 19 amino acids. Germline V gene sequence: CDR1 SEHNR, CDR2 FQNEAQ (reference sequence). Trimming removed 0 bases at V and 3 bases at J, with 21 bases between. As DNA, the CDR3 is TGTGCCAGCAGCTTAGCAGGGGCCCTAGGGCAGCTATTCTACAATGAGCAGTTCTTC. Translating gives CASSLAGALGQLFYNEQFF. The variable domain in full, with the rest retrieved from reference TRBV7-9 and TRBJ2-1, is DTGVSQNPRHKITKRGQNVTFRCDPISEHNRLYWYRQTLGQGPEFLTYFQNEAQLEKSRLLSDRFSAERPKGSFSTLEIQRTEQGDSAMYLCASSLAGALGQLFYNEQFFGPGTRLTVL.

The V and J genes are TRBV7-9 and TRBJ2-1, with D possibly matching TRBD2 (6 bases). Deletions cut 5 bases from V and 14 bases from J, with 19 bases between. The CDR3 extends over 13 amino acids. Per the germline V gene, CDR1 is SEHNR and CDR2 is FQNEAQ (reference sequence). The CDR3 is CASSPSGGWGEFF. CDR3 DNA: TGTGCCAGCAGCCCATCCGGAGGGTGGGGGGAGTTCTTC. The whole variable domain, remainder taken from reference TRBV7-9 and TRBJ2-1, is DTGVSQNPRHKITKRGQNVTFRCDPISEHNRLYWYRQTLGQGPEFLTYFQNEAQLEKSRLLSDRFSAERPKGSFSTLEIQRTEQGDSAMYLCASSPSGGWGEFFGPGTRLTVL.

There are many counts of this clonotype. The V and J genes are TRBV12-3 or TRBV12-4 and TRBJ2-1; no firm D call. V dropped 7 bases and J dropped 4 bases, with 11 bases sitting between them. The CDR3 has 13 residues. The CDR3 protein is CASNRVLYNEQFF. The DNA of the CDR3 is TGTGCCAGCAACCGGGTATTATACAATGAGCAGTTCTTC.

V is TRBV12-3 or TRBV12-4 and J is TRBJ2-5; D gene unclear. CDR3 length: 13 residues. V shed 2 bases and J shed 3 bases, with 7 bases lying between them. The DNA for the CDR3 is TGTGCCAGCAGTTTAAACATGAAAGAGACCCAGTACTTC. As protein: CASSLNMKETQYF.

This clonotype was recorded many times. V usage is TRBV5-6 and J usage is TRBJ1-1, with 7 nucleotides matching TRBD1. V shed 4 bases and J 0 bases; nucleotides not matched to a gene: 12. Germline V gives CDR1 SGHDT, CDR2 YYEEEE. This CDR3 has 17 amino acids. CDR3 residues: CASSPGIRGLMNTEAFF. The CDR3 DNA reads TGTGCCAGCAGCCCAGGCATTAGGGGGCTCATGAACACTGAAGCTTTCTTT.

This clonotype appeared a single time. A much larger clonotype is one base distant, so this may be a read error. The chain links TRBV23-1 to TRBJ2-7; maybe TRBD2 (7 bases). TRBV23-1 is an ORF, and what it does is uncertain. There are 13 residues in the CDR3. In DNA, the CDR3 is TGCGCCAGCAGTCACCCAGGGGACTACGAGCGGTACTTC. Its translation: CASSHPGDYERYF.

A note on this clonotype: One base away lies a much larger clone, so this may be a sequencing read error. V is TRBV24-1 and J is TRBJ2-2, with D perhaps TRBD1 or TRBD2 (6 bases each). Germline V CDR1 and CDR2: KGHDR, SFDVKD. The CDR3 has 17 amino acids. The CDR3 region has the DNA TGTGCCACCAGTTCTAGGGGGGCGGGGAAGAACACCGGGGAGCCGTTTTTT. This translates into CATSSRGAGKNTGEPFF.

Remarks on this clonotype: The conserved final phenylalanine or tryptophan is absent from the CDR3, which likely points to a read error. The chain links TRBV10-1 to TRBJ1-6; maybe TRBD1 (5 bases). The CDR3 sequence is 14 residues long. Germline V gene lookup returns CDR1 WNHNN and CDR2 SYGVQD (reference sequence). The V end was cut by 3 bases, the J end by 8 bases, with 11 bases between. CDR3 in DNA: TGCGCCAGCAGTGATAGGGGACTCGATTCACCCCTCCACCTT. Amino acid sequence: CASSDRGLDSPLHL.

This clonotype was seen ten or more times. V and J are TRBV7-6 and TRBJ2-7, with a possible D match to TRBD1 (5 bases). Trimming left V 0 bases short and J 5 bases short, with 14 bases between. CDR3 length equals 15 residues. From germline, CDR1 is SGHVS and CDR2 FNYEAQ. CDR3 nucleotide sequence: TGTGCCAGCAGCTTAGCGGCCCGTGCGACAGACGAGCAGTACTTC. Translation: CASSLAARATDEQYF.

The chain is built from TRBV9 and TRBJ2-6; 7 bases line up with TRBD2. CDR3 length equals 18 residues. With 4 bases clipped from V and 0 bases from J, the junction kept 10 bases outside the gene matches. CDR1 SGDLS and CDR2 YYNGEE come from the germline V gene. DNA of the CDR3: TGTGCCAGCAGCTTAAGAGGGGACTACCCCTCTGGGGCCAACGTCCTGACTTTC. Amino acids: CASSLRGDYPSGANVLTF.

In its sample, this clonotype was seen many times. The chain couples TRBV28 to TRBJ1-5; D remains ambiguous. CDR3 length equals 15 residues. Germline CDR1 MDHEN, CDR2 SYDVKM. Trimming removed 5 bases at V and 4 bases at J, with 15 bases between. The CDR3 DNA follows: TGTGCCAGCAGTGAATCACTGGACGTTAATCAGCCCCAGCATTTT. This translates into CASSESLDVNQPQHF.